This TCR beta chain was obtained from a study of T cell responses to AZD1222 COVID-19 vaccine. Findings of the study overall: Every sample of the repertoires postdated the peak T cell response. Targets within unmutated variant regions were reportedly found for nearly half of spike-specific TCRs.

The method was immunoSEQ multiplex PCR; TCRdb's version includes in-frame clones alone and lacks a portion of them. The sample consists of 150,000 to 200,000 clones, approximately 93% of them appearing once. This clone has more than one count but fewer than ten. The antigen remains unidentified. Germline CDR1 reads ENHRY; CDR2 reads SYGVKD. Trimming cost V 4 bases and J 0 bases, with 4 bases left between them. The CDR3 totals 13 residues. The chain employs TRBV10-3 and TRBJ1-5, with unresolved D. Sequencing used peripheral blood, obtained on day 0 of AZD1222 vaccination. The TCR originated in an adult in good health. In DNA form, the CDR3 reads TGTGCCATCAGTGGGGCTAGCAATCAGCCCCAGCATTTT. The encoded protein is CAISGASNQPQHF.